This TCR beta chain was sequenced for a study of PD-1 blockade in classical Hodgkin lymphoma. Across the study: Nivolumab was given intravenously to patients at 3 mg/kg every 2 weeks. Study findings and constraints: What drove the repertoire differences, possibly disease activity or prior therapy, has not been defined. Patients newly diagnosed and complete responders had comparable baseline diversity. CD4+ TCR diversity rose significantly by C4D1, and CD8+ TCR diversity did not.

V lost 4 bases and J 1 base, leaving 10 bases between the germline ends. This CDR3 is built from 14 residues. Germline CDR1 SGHTA, CDR2 FQGTGA. Every patient relapsed after autologous stem cell transplantation, and brentuximab vedotin exposure varied. PBMCs were thawed, and CD8+ T cells were then isolated from them by magnetic negative selection. This clone was counted a few times. The target antigen is unknown. Clones were sequenced by immunoSEQ multiplex PCR, and TCRdb holds only the in-frame ones, with some missing. The sample shows over a thousand clones, more than 60% of them seen only once. V usage is TRBV7-3 and J usage is TRBJ1-1, with a possible D match to TRBD1 (6 bases). This receptor was obtained from a human donor with classical Hodgkin lymphoma. Specimen: CD8+ T cells from blood, collected at baseline. The CDR3 DNA reads TGTGCCAGCAGCTCGGGACAACCGAACACTGAAGCTTTCTTT. This codes for CASSSGQPNTEAFF.